Shown below are 28 T cell receptor beta chains from a single sample sequenced in a study of follicular helper T cells after annual influenza vaccination. Noted time point: 2015-2016 season, pre-vaccination. Produced via immunoSEQ multiplex PCR; TCRdb's table is partial and in-frame only. This sample yields about 510 clones, of which roughly 80% are seen a single time; 6% to 7.5% belongs to the top ten. This material consisted of CXCR5+ CD38+ circulating T follicular helper cells from blood, taken on the day of influenza vaccination. Stated subset: circulating Tfh, non-naive CD4+CXCR5+PD-1+ (ICOS+CD38+ or ICOS-CD38-). The receptors were gathered from an adult who received the influenza vaccine.

This clone occurred once. The chain recombines TRBV6-1 with TRBJ1-2; D possibly corresponds to TRBD1 (5 bases). Germline V gives CDR1 MNHNS, CDR2 SASEGT. Trimming left V 4 bases short and J 4 bases short, with 7 bases between. This CDR3 is built from 12 residues. The CDR3 loop is CASSAQVYGYTF. DNA of the CDR3: TGTGCCAGCAGTGCACAGGTCTATGGCTACACCTTC.

This clone occurred once. The V call is TRBV14, the J call TRBJ2-2; 7 bases agree with TRBD1. V was clipped by 1 base and J by 3 bases; unmatched bases: 2. The V gene's germline CDR1 is SGHDN and CDR2 FVKESK. The CDR3 totals 15 residues. In DNA, the CDR3 is TGTGCCAGCAGCCAAGGACAGGGTTACACCGGGGAGCTGTTTTTT. This translates into CASSQGQGYTGELFF.

This clone appeared once. J is TRBJ2-1 and V is TRBV2, with 9 bases lining up with TRBD2. Germline CDR1 SNHLY, CDR2 FYNNEI. CDR3 length: 13 amino acids. With V trimmed by 7 bases and J by 4 bases, 2 bases remained unmatched. The CDR3: CASKREDYNEQFF. The DNA for the CDR3 is TGTGCCAGCAAGCGGGAGGATTACAATGAGCAGTTCTTC.

V and J are TRBV15 and TRBJ2-7; tentative D call: TRBD1 (5 bases). Trimming cost V 0 bases and J 2 bases, with 14 bases left between them. This CDR3 has 16 residues. CDR1 and CDR2 from the germline V gene are LNHNV and YYDKDF (reference sequence). The chain's CDR3 is CATSRDYNRPPYEQYF. As DNA, the CDR3 is TGTGCCACCAGCAGAGATTACAACAGGCCCCCCTACGAGCAGTACTTC.

The V and J genes are TRBV2 and TRBJ2-3; the match to TRBD1 covers 7 bases. Germline V gene data show CDR1 as SNHLY and CDR2 as FYNNEI. The J segment lost 2 bases and the V segment lost 4 bases, leaving 12 bases of the junction unmatched. This CDR3 has 17 amino acids. The CDR3 DNA reads as TGTGCCAGCAGTGTTTCTACAGGGGAAGTTGACACAGATACGCAGTATTTT. It encodes CASSVSTGEVDTDTQYF.

This chain links TRBV6-1 with TRBJ2-2; D perhaps matches TRBD1 (5 bases). Germline CDR1 reads MNHNS; CDR2 reads SASEGT. The CDR3 sequence is 13 residues long. V was clipped by 8 bases and J by 1 base, with 8 bases between them. The CDR3 loop reads CASDDRNTGELFF. CDR3 DNA sequence: TGTGCCAGCGACGACAGGAACACCGGGGAGCTGTTTTTT.

This clone showed up just a few times. The chain joins TRBV7-6 to TRBJ2-7, with 7 nucleotides matching TRBD1. The V segment lost 3 bases and the J segment 7 bases; nucleotides outside the gene matches: 6. CDR3 size: 13 residues. CDR1 SGHVS and CDR2 FNYEAQ come from the germline V gene. CDR3 protein: CASSFGTEREQYF. CDR3 coding DNA: TGTGCCAGCAGCTTCGGGACAGAAAGGGAGCAGTACTTC.

The J gene is TRBJ2-5, the V gene TRBV28; 11 bases align to TRBD2. Germline CDR1 MDHEN, CDR2 SYDVKM. The CDR3 consists of 16 residues. V gave up 6 bases and J gave up 5 bases; unmatched junction bases: 11. Written as DNA, the CDR3 is TGTGCCAGCAGGTCATTTAGCGGGAGGGAGGAGGAGACCCAGTACTTC. Protein: CASRSFSGREEETQYF.

The chain recombines TRBV29-1 with TRBJ2-6, with D perhaps matching TRBD1 (5 bases). From germline, CDR1 is SQVTM and CDR2 ANQGSEA. Trimming left V 1 base short and J 1 base short, with 8 bases between. The CDR3 extends over 15 amino acids. CDR3 nucleotides: TGCAGCGTTGAAGTGGGGCAATCTGGGGCCAACGTCCTGACTTTC. Translated: CSVEVGQSGANVLTF.

V and J are TRBV5-4 and TRBJ2-3, with TRBD2 matching over 8 bases. The V gene's germline CDR1 is SGHNT and CDR2 YYREEE (reference sequence). The CDR3 sequence is 15 residues long. J lost 5 bases, V lost 3 bases, and 8 bases had no gene match. CDR3 DNA: TGTGCCAGCAGCTCGGGAGGGGGAGGGGGAGATACGCAGTATTTT. Protein product: CASSSGGGGGDTQYF.

The genes are TRBV6-5 and TRBJ1-5; D is uncertain. The CDR3 totals 14 residues. Germline assignment: CDR1 MNHEY and CDR2 SVGAGI. With 4 bases removed from V and 2 bases from J, the gap between germline ends came to 9 bases. CDR3 loop: CASSSDSRNQPQHF. The CDR3 bases are TGTGCCAGCAGTTCGGACTCTCGCAATCAGCCCCAGCATTTT.

The chain carries TRBV5-1 and TRBJ2-7; 7 bases agree with TRBD1. Germline trimming cut 1 base from V and 7 bases from J; bases unmatched to any gene: 8. Germline lookup yields CDR1 SGHRS and CDR2 YFSETQ. The CDR3 contains 14 residues. This CDR3 reads CASSLSGQRFEQYF. As DNA, the CDR3 is TGCGCCAGCAGCTTGTCGGGACAGAGGTTTGAGCAGTACTTC.

The chain has TRBV2 and TRBJ2-2, with a possible D match to TRBD2 (5 bases). V lost 6 bases, J lost 6 bases, and 14 bases lay in between. The germline CDR1 and CDR2 sequences are SNHLY and FYNNEI. The CDR3 has 14 amino acids. This chain's CDR3 is CASSAGVSAGELFF. CDR3 coding DNA: TGTGCCAGCAGCGCCGGGGTGTCGGCCGGGGAGCTGTTTTTT.

The rearrangement links TRBV7-9 to TRBJ1-2, with no clear D. Germline V gene lookup returns CDR1 SEHNR and CDR2 FQNEAQ (reference sequence). V lost 2 bases and J 2 bases, leaving 15 bases between the germline ends. This CDR3 is 16 amino acids long. The CDR3 reads CASSLLGSRRNYGYTF. The CDR3 DNA follows: TGTGCCAGCAGCTTATTGGGCAGCCGTCGAAACTATGGCTACACCTTC. Full variable domain (outside the CDR3, taken from reference TRBV7-9 and TRBJ1-2): DTGVSQNPRHKITKRGQNVTFRCDPISEHNRLYWYRQTLGQGPEFLTYFQNEAQLEKSRLLSDRFSAERPKGSFSTLEIQRTEQGDSAMYLCASSLLGSRRNYGYTFGSGTRLTVV.

The chain is built from TRBV5-4 and TRBJ2-6; D uncertain. V lost 1 base and J lost 0, with 5 bases in between. CDR1 SGHNT and CDR2 YYREEE come from the germline V gene (reference sequence). The CDR3 loop spans 15 amino acids. The CDR3 region is CASSLTASGANVLTF. As DNA, the CDR3 is TGTGCCAGCAGCTTGACAGCCTCTGGGGCCAACGTCCTGACTTTC.

CDR3 protein: CATSRDVPTDRSGNTIYF. CDR3 in DNA: TGTGCCACCAGCAGAGATGTTCCGACGGACCGCTCTGGAAACACCATATATTTT. The chain carries TRBV15 and TRBJ1-3, with D unclear. V was pared by 0 bases and J by 0 bases, with 15 bases between. The CDR3 length is 18 residues. The germline CDR1 and CDR2 sequences are LNHNV and YYDKDF (reference sequence).

This chain joins TRBV6-1 and TRBJ2-3; D gene ambiguous. In germline, CDR1 is MNHNS, CDR2 SASEGT. This CDR3 has 15 residues. Deletions cut 2 bases from V and 6 bases from J, with 15 bases between. The CDR3 reads CASSEFVKGQDTQYF. The CDR3 DNA follows: TGTGCCAGCAGTGAATTTGTAAAGGGTCAGGATACGCAGTATTTT.

The chain links TRBV6-6 to TRBJ1-1; D not certain. The CDR3 has 11 amino acids. V was pared by 5 bases and J by 8 bases, with 9 bases between. Per germline, CDR1 MNHNY and CDR2 SVGAGI (reference sequence). CDR3 nucleotides: TGTGCCAGCAGTAACGGAGGGGAAGCTTTCTTT. It codes for CASSNGGEAFF.

V gene TRBV5-4 combines with J gene TRBJ2-2; 7 bases line up with TRBD2. The J segment lost 5 bases and the V segment lost 4 bases, leaving 8 bases of the junction unmatched. Germline V gene lookup returns CDR1 SGHNT and CDR2 YYREEE (reference sequence). This CDR3 spans 15 amino acids. The CDR3: CASSRPTSTTGELFF. As DNA, the CDR3 is TGTGCCAGCAGCAGGCCGACTAGCACGACCGGGGAGCTGTTTTTT.

This chain connects TRBV7-2 to TRBJ2-2; no clear D gene. Trimming cost V 2 bases and J 0 bases, with 10 bases left between them. CDR3 length equals 16 residues. Germline V gene lookup returns CDR1 SGHTA and CDR2 FQGNSA. Written as DNA, the CDR3 is TGTGCCAGCAGCTTAAGACAAATCGCGAACACCGGGGAGCTGTTTTTT. Protein sequence: CASSLRQIANTGELFF.

This clone was counted between two and nine times. This chain connects TRBV4-2 to TRBJ2-2; D may be TRBD2 (6 bases). Germline CDR1 and CDR2: LGHNA and YNFKEQ. Trimming stripped 1 base from V and 7 bases from J, with 13 bases between. This CDR3 comprises 15 residues. CDR3 sequence reads: CASSQGLGGNGELFF. CDR3 bases: TGTGCCAGCAGCCAAGGACTCGGGGGAAACGGGGAGCTGTTTTTT.

This clone was seen just once. V usage is TRBV7-9 and J usage is TRBJ2-5; 8 bases match TRBD1. With 6 bases clipped from V and 1 base from J, the junction kept 10 bases outside the gene matches. The CDR3 is made up of 16 amino acids. Germline assignment: CDR1 SEHNR and CDR2 FQNEAQ (reference sequence). CDR3 coding DNA: TGTGCCAGCAGTTCCACGGGACAGGTGTTCCAAGAGACCCAGTACTTC. It translates to CASSSTGQVFQETQYF.

This rearrangement joins TRBV19 to TRBJ1-2, with a possible D match to TRBD1 (6 bases). Deletions cut 4 bases from V and 5 bases from J, with 11 bases between. Germline values: CDR1 LNHDA, CDR2 SQIVND (reference sequence). This CDR3 region has 13 residues. The CDR3 sequence: CASSNGQKYGYTF. CDR3 bases: TGTGCCAGTAGTAACGGACAGAAGTATGGCTACACCTTC.

This clone occurred a few times. V and J are TRBV6-1 and TRBJ1-6; maybe TRBD1 (5 bases). Germline values: CDR1 MNHNS, CDR2 SASEGT. CDR3 size: 13 residues. V shed 5 bases and J shed 7 bases, with 9 bases lying between them. In DNA, the CDR3 is TGTGCCAGCAGTAGAGGGACGAATTCACCCCTCCACTTT. Protein: CASSRGTNSPLHF.

CDR3 nucleotide sequence: TGTGCCAGCAGCTCCGACAGGGGGCGGAACTATGGCTACACCTTC. Its protein product is CASSSDRGRNYGYTF. This chain joins TRBV7-2 and TRBJ1-2, with TRBD1 matching over 10 bases. This CDR3 region has 15 residues. Germline V lookup: CDR1 SGHTA, CDR2 FQGNSA. Losses at the gene ends were 4 bases for V and 2 bases for J; bases not matched to a gene: 4.

The rearrangement joins TRBV29-1 to TRBJ2-3, with TRBD2 as a possible D gene (6 bases). V was cut by 3 bases and J by 2 bases, with 12 bases left in between. The CDR3 totals 14 residues. Germline CDR1 SQVTM, CDR2 ANQGSEA. CDR3 sequence reads: CSVEGLRATDTQYF. CDR3 nucleotide sequence: TGCAGCGTTGAGGGACTCCGGGCCACAGATACGCAGTATTTT.

This clone was counted a single time. The chain recombines TRBV4-1 with TRBJ2-1; 8 nucleotides agree with TRBD2. The CDR3 consists of 16 residues. The germline CDR1 and CDR2 sequences are MGHRA and YSYEKL. J gave up 10 bases and V 0 bases, and 11 bases lay outside the gene matches. The CDR3, as DNA: TGCGCCAGCAGCCAAGAAACGGGGGGGGCTCGGGCCGAGCAGTTCTTC. As protein: CASSQETGGARAEQFF.

This clone was observed a single time. This chain joins TRBV10-3 and TRBJ1-6; 10 positions match TRBD1. The ends lost 6 bases at V and 7 bases at J; junction bases unmatched: 6. This CDR3 is 15 amino acids long. Germline CDR1 is ENHRY and CDR2 is SYGVKD. CDR3 DNA sequence: TGTGCCATCAGCGCCGGGACAGGGGAGAATTCACCCCTCCACTTT. Translation: CAISAGTGENSPLHF.